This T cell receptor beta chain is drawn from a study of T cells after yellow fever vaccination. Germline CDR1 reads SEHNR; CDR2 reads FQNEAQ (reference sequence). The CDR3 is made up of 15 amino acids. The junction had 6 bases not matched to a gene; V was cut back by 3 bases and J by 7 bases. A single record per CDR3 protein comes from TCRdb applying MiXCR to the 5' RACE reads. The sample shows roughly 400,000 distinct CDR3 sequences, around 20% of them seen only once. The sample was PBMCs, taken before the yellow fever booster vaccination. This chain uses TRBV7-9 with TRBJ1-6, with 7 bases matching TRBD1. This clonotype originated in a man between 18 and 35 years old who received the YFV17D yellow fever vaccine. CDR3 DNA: TGTGCCAGCAGCTTCACAGGGGCTTTCAATTCACCCCTCCACTTT. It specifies CASSFTGAFNSPLHF.